This T cell receptor beta chain came from a study of T cell responses to AZD1222 COVID-19 vaccine. About the research overall: Pooling of second doses given at about 4 or about 12 weeks was done.

This table comes from immunoSEQ multiplex PCR, and its TCRdb copy is limited to in-frame clones, with some not included. The sample lists 90,000 to 95,000 clones, just over 90% occurring once. The CDR3 covers 15 residues. Trimming stripped 6 bases from V and 5 bases from J, with 16 bases between. The V gene's germline CDR1 is SGHTA and CDR2 FQGNSA. Details on this clone: Its antigen is unidentified.

Study observations and caveats: No day 14 peak samples; only post-peak repertoires were characterized. Donors in the cohort were predominantly white British and more often female, and clonal diversity was possibly underestimated. Baseline testing showed seropositivity in only six AZD1222 recipients.

Sequencing used peripheral blood, obtained on day 0 of AZD1222 vaccination. The V and J genes are TRBV7-2 and TRBJ1-4; the D is unclear. This sequence originates from an adult in good health. CDR3 amino acids: CASRSFGQPNEKLFF. The DNA of the CDR3 is TGTGCCAGCAGGTCTTTCGGGCAGCCGAATGAAAAACTGTTTTTT.